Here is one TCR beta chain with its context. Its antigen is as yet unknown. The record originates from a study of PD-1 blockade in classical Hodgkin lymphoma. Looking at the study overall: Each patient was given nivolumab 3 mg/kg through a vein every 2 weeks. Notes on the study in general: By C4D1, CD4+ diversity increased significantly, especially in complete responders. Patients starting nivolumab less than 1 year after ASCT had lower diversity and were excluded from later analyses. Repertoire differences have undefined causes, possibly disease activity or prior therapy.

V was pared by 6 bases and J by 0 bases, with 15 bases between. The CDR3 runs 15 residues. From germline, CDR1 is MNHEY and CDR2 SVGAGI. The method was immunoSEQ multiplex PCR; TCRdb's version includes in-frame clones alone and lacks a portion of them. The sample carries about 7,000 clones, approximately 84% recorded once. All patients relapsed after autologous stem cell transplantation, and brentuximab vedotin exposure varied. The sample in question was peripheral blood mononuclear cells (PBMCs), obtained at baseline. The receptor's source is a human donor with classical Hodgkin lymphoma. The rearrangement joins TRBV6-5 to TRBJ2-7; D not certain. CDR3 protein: CASSRWTSSSYEQYF. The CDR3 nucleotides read TGTGCCAGCAGCCGATGGACCTCCAGCTCCTACGAGCAGTACTTC.